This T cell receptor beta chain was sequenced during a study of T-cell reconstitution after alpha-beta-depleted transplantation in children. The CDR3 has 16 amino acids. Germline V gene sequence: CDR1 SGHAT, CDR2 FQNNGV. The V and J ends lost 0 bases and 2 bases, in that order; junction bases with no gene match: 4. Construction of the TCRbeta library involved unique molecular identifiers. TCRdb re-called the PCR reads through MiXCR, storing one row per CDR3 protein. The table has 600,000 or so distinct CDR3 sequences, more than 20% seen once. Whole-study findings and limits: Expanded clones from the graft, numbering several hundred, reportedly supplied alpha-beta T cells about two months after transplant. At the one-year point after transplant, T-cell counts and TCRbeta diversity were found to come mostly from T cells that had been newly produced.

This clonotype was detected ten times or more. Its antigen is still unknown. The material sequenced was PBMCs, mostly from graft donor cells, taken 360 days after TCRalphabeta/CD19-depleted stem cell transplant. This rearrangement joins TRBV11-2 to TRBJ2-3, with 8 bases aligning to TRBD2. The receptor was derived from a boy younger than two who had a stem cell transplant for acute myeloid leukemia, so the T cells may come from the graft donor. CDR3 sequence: CASSLEGGGITDTQYF. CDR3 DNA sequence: TGTGCCAGCAGCTTAGAAGGCGGGGGGATCACAGATACGCAGTATTTT.